This TCR beta chain was observed in a study of shared clonotypes between healthy human individuals. The germline CDR1 and CDR2 sequences are MNHEY and SMNVEV (reference sequence). CDR3 length equals 14 residues. V lost 5 bases and J lost 4; bases outside the gene matches: 5. CD8 cells regarded as naive lacked CD45RO, were positively chosen for CCR7, and omitted terminally differentiated effector memory CD45RA+ cells. Worth noting for this clone: Other DNA variants within this sample encode the same CDR3.

Sequencing was performed with immunoSEQ multiplex PCR; in TCRdb, only in-frame clones are kept and a portion is missing. The sample contains hundreds of thousands of clones, around 96% of which appear only once. This sequence joins TRBV27 and TRBJ1-1; 9 bases are a match to TRBD1. Sequencing was performed on naive CD8+ T cells sorted from blood. The receptor's source is a woman aged 25-40 years in good health. CDR3 sequence (DNA): TGTGCCAGCAGTCCCGGACAGGGGAGCACTGAAGCTTTCTTT. It yields the protein CASSPGQGSTEAFF.